The source of this T cell receptor (beta chain) is a study of blood T cell repertoires in COVID-19. Some clones are missing from TCRdb's copy, which holds only in-frame ones; the method was immunoSEQ multiplex PCR. The sample lists some 150,000 clones; roughly four fifths were seen once. The germline V gene has CDR1 LGHDT and CDR2 YNNKEL (reference sequence). The V gene lost 2 bases and the J gene lost 1 base, with 8 bases spanning the gap. CDR3 length equals 15 residues. Sequenced sample: PBMCs or T cells enriched from blood (not recorded which). This TCR was recovered from a man aged 50-59 years who had recovered from COVID-19. This chain links TRBV3-1 (or the pseudogene TRBV3-2) with TRBJ2-2; D ambiguous. This chain's CDR3 is CASSQRDLNTGELFF. The CDR3 DNA reads TGTGCCAGCAGCCAACGCGACTTGAACACCGGGGAGCTGTTTTTT.